Presented here are 30 T cell receptor beta chains from one specimen sequenced in a study of T-cell reconstitution after alpha-beta-depleted transplantation in children. It was with unique molecular identifiers that the TCRbeta library was prepared. MiXCR was run by TCRdb on the PCR reads, yielding one entry per CDR3 protein. The table records 150,000 to 200,000 distinct CDR3 sequences, approximately 14% of them present only once. Source: PBMCs from the stem cell graft donor, taken from the stem cell graft. The receptor set was obtained from a human donor who donated a stem cell graft to a child with acute lymphoblastic leukemia.

There are a few counts of this clonotype. J is TRBJ2-1 and V is TRBV7-6, with 8 bases identical to TRBD1. Trimming removed 2 bases from V and 4 bases from J; junction bases left unmatched: 7. CDR1 is SGHVS and CDR2 is FNYEAQ in the germline V gene. The CDR3 runs to 16 residues. The CDR3 here is CASSLHGTGSYNEQFF. In nucleotides, the CDR3 is TGTGCCAGCAGCTTACACGGGACAGGTTCTTACAATGAGCAGTTCTTC.

The chain combines TRBV7-9 with TRBJ2-7, with TRBD2 matching over 7 bases. The CDR3 consists of 16 residues. The J segment lost 2 bases and the V segment lost 1 base, leaving 8 bases of the junction unmatched. Germline-derived CDR1 and CDR2 are SEHNR and FQNEAQ (reference sequence). The CDR3 DNA is TGTGCCAGCAGCTTAGAATTCGGGAGGAACCCCTACGAGCAGTACTTC. This gives the protein CASSLEFGRNPYEQYF. Looking up the rest from reference TRBV7-9 and TRBJ2-7 gives the full variable domain: DTGVSQNPRHKITKRGQNVTFRCDPISEHNRLYWYRQTLGQGPEFLTYFQNEAQLEKSRLLSDRFSAERPKGSFSTLEIQRTEQGDSAMYLCASSLEFGRNPYEQYFGPGTRLTVT.

V is TRBV10-3 and J is TRBJ2-7; D call uncertain. Trimming pared 0 bases from V and 6 bases from J, leaving 12 bases between. The CDR3 contains 14 residues. Germline loops: CDR1 ENHRY, CDR2 SYGVKD. CDR3 bases: TGTGCCATCAGTGAGTCTATATCGGGCGGCGAGCAGTACTTC. It is translated as CAISESISGGEQYF.

This clonotype was seen at least ten times. The rearrangement uses TRBV20-1 and TRBJ2-5; D gene unclear. Germline-derived CDR1 and CDR2 are DFQATT and SNEGSKA (reference sequence). CDR3 length equals 14 residues. V shed 4 bases and J shed 2 bases, with 14 bases lying between them. CDR3 sequence: CSAKVRQPQETQYF. The CDR3 nucleotides are TGCAGTGCTAAAGTAAGGCAGCCGCAAGAGACCCAGTACTTC.

In its sample, this clonotype was seen many times. V gene TRBV5-1 combines with J gene TRBJ2-2; no clear D. V lost 3 bases and J lost 2, with 11 bases in between. This CDR3 comprises 15 residues. Germline loops: CDR1 SGHRS, CDR2 YFSETQ. CDR3 sequence reads: CASSSSDINTGELFF. CDR3 bases: TGCGCCAGCAGCTCCAGTGACATAAACACCGGGGAGCTGTTTTTT.

This clonotype was counted at least ten times. CDR3 DNA: TGTGCCACCAACGGATTTAACGTCAACGAGCAGTACTTC. This sequence encodes CATNGFNVNEQYF. The chain combines TRBV28 with TRBJ2-7; D is ambiguous. This CDR3 has 13 amino acids. Germline-derived CDR1 and CDR2 are MDHEN and SYDVKM. Trimming cost V 10 bases and J 5 bases, with 18 bases left between them. Combining the CDR3 with reference TRBV28 and TRBJ2-7 gives the whole variable domain DVKVTQSSRYLVKRTGEKVFLECVQDMDHENMFWYRQDPGLGLRLIYFSYDVKMKEKGDIPEGYSVSREKKERFSLILESASTNQTSMYLCATNGFNVNEQYFGPGTRLTVT.

This clonotype was recorded at least ten times. The rearrangement uses TRBV20-1 and TRBJ2-1, with TRBD2 identical over 8 bases. Germline V lookup: CDR1 DFQATT, CDR2 SNEGSKA (reference sequence). The ends lost 5 bases at V and 5 bases at J; junction bases unmatched: 5. The CDR3 sequence is 13 residues long. The DNA of the CDR3 is TGCAGTGCTCCGGGAGGGGGGCACAATGAGCAGTTCTTC. It codes for CSAPGGGHNEQFF.

This clonotype was counted ten times or more. The chain uses TRBV27 and TRBJ2-1; D not resolved. The V end was cut by 4 bases, the J end by 5 bases, with 6 bases between. Germline assignment: CDR1 MNHEY and CDR2 SMNVEV (reference sequence). The CDR3 is made up of 12 amino acids. CDR3: CASSSPHNEQFF. The CDR3 nucleotides read TGTGCCAGCAGTTCCCCTCACAATGAGCAGTTCTTC.

This clonotype appeared many times. The chain employs TRBV25-1 and TRBJ2-1, with 9 bases lining up with TRBD2. Looked up from germline, CDR1 is MGHDK and CDR2 is SYGVNS. Germline trimming cut 2 bases from V and 8 bases from J; bases unmatched to any gene: 13. The CDR3 spans 17 residues. For the CDR3, the DNA is TGTGCCAGCAGTGAACGTTTTGCGGGAGGGCTTTCCCATGAGCAGTTCTTC. As protein: CASSERFAGGLSHEQFF.

This clonotype was recorded many times. The CDR3 protein is CSAGRLAGGFYEQYF. The CDR3 coding sequence is TGCAGTGCTGGCAGGCTAGCGGGCGGATTTTACGAGCAGTACTTC. The chain employs TRBV20-1 and TRBJ2-7, with 8 bases that match TRBD2. V trimming: 5 bases; J trimming: 4 bases; junction bases outside the gene matches: 13. CDR3 length equals 15 residues. The V gene's germline CDR1 is DFQATT and CDR2 SNEGSKA (reference sequence).

In this sample, this clonotype turned up many times. The CDR3 nucleotides read TGTGCCAGCAGACCGGCCGGGGCAGGGGAGCAGTACTTC. It encodes CASRPAGAGEQYF. This chain joins TRBV12-3 or TRBV12-4 and TRBJ2-7; D possibly matches TRBD1 or TRBD2 (5 bases each). This CDR3 comprises 13 residues. Trimming shortened V by 6 bases and J by 7 bases, and 16 bases separated the two germline ends.

This clonotype showed up just a few times. This chain's CDR3 is CSVDRSFTDTQYF. CDR3 nucleotides: TGCAGCGTTGACAGGTCTTTCACAGATACGCAGTATTTT. V and J are TRBV29-1 and TRBJ2-3; the D is unclear. The V and J ends lost 3 bases and 2 bases respectively, with 9 bases between them. The CDR3 length is 13 residues. CDR1 and CDR2 from the germline V gene are SQVTM and ANQGSEA.

This clonotype has a count of ten or more. V usage is TRBV5-1 and J usage is TRBJ2-3; D not resolved. The V gene lost 5 bases and the J gene lost 5 bases, with 6 bases spanning the gap. Germline CDR1 and CDR2: SGHRS and YFSETQ. This CDR3 comprises 11 residues. The CDR3 sequence is CASSYLDTQYF. The CDR3 bases are TGCGCCAGCAGTTATCTAGATACGCAGTATTTT.

This clonotype occurred many times. The V gene is TRBV6-1, the J gene TRBJ2-1; 7 nucleotides match TRBD2. Unmatched junction bases numbered 8, after V lost 8 bases and J lost 1 base. The CDR3 covers 15 residues. Germline V lookup: CDR1 MNHNS, CDR2 SASEGT. Here the CDR3 DNA reads TGTGCCAGCCTTTCTGCTAGCGGTTCCTACAATGAGCAGTTCTTC. It encodes CASLSASGSYNEQFF.

This clonotype was found many times. For the CDR3, the DNA is TGTGCCAGCAGCCCGAGGACAGGGTGGGCCAAAAACATTCAGTACTTC. The encoded protein is CASSPRTGWAKNIQYF. J is TRBJ2-4 and V is TRBV9, with 8 bases lining up with TRBD1. From germline, CDR1 is SGDLS and CDR2 YYNGEE. The CDR3 is made up of 16 amino acids. The V segment lost 4 bases and the J segment 1 base; nucleotides outside the gene matches: 7.

This clonotype was detected many times. The genes are TRBV5-1 and TRBJ1-4, with 12 bases lining up with TRBD1. CDR3 length: 14 residues. V lost 4 bases, J lost 8 bases, and 3 bases stayed unmatched. From germline, CDR1 is SGHRS and CDR2 YFSETQ. The CDR3 DNA sequence: TGCGCCAGCAGCAAGGGACAGGGGGCCGAAAAACTGTTTTTT. Translation gives CASSKGQGAEKLFF.

The gene calls are TRBV6-5 and TRBJ1-5; a weak D match, TRBD1 (5 bases). Looked up from germline, CDR1 is MNHEY and CDR2 is SVGAGI. V lost 0 bases to trimming and J lost 4 bases, with 19 bases between them. The CDR3 length is 18 residues. For the CDR3, the DNA is TGTGCCAGCAGTTACTCAGACCGGGACCTGTTTGAGAATCAGCCCCAGCATTTT. This gives the protein CASSYSDRDLFENQPQHF.

This clonotype was seen only a few times. The chain joins TRBV20-1 to TRBJ2-2; 9 bases line up with TRBD2. This CDR3 is built from 15 residues. Germline lookup yields CDR1 DFQATT and CDR2 SNEGSKA (reference sequence). With V trimmed by 4 bases and J by 4 bases, 7 bases remained unmatched. This chain's CDR3 is CSAKGGRAGTGELFF. CDR3 bases: TGCAGTGCTAAAGGCGGGAGGGCCGGCACCGGGGAGCTGTTTTTT.

At least ten counts were recorded for this clonotype. The rearrangement uses TRBV10-3 and TRBJ2-5, with TRBD1 as a possible D gene (5 bases). The CDR3 loop spans 14 amino acids. Trimming cost V 4 bases and J 4 bases, with 13 bases left between them. CDR1 ENHRY and CDR2 SYGVKD come from the germline V gene. The chain's CDR3 is CAISAPGARETQYF. The CDR3 region has the DNA TGTGCCATCAGTGCACCTGGGGCTAGAGAGACCCAGTACTTC.

This clonotype was counted many times. The chain links TRBV7-2 to TRBJ1-6; 10 bases match TRBD1. V was pared by 5 bases and J by 8 bases, with 9 bases of the junction left unmatched. The CDR3 contains 16 residues. Looked up from germline, CDR1 is SGHTA and CDR2 is FQGNSA. CDR3 coding DNA: TGTGCCAGCAGCCACCCCGGGACAGGGGTTTATTCACCCCTCCACTTT. Translated: CASSHPGTGVYSPLHF.

This clonotype showed up many times. V is TRBV20-1 and J is TRBJ2-3; D gene unclear. This CDR3 contains 15 residues. Trimming pared 3 bases from V and 0 bases from J, leaving 13 bases between. Germline V lookup: CDR1 DFQATT, CDR2 SNEGSKA (reference sequence). As DNA, the CDR3 is TGCAGTGCTAGTAATAGAGGTCAAAGCACAGATACGCAGTATTTT. This sequence encodes CSASNRGQSTDTQYF.

This clonotype was seen repeatedly, ten times or more. The V gene is TRBV5-1, the J gene TRBJ1-1; possible D gene TRBD1, 6 bases. V lost 6 bases, J lost 0 bases, and 12 bases lay in between. The CDR3 contains 14 residues. The germline CDR1 and CDR2 sequences are SGHRS and YFSETQ. CDR3 in amino acids: CASKIGGMNTEAFF. The CDR3, as DNA: TGCGCCAGCAAAATAGGGGGTATGAACACTGAAGCTTTCTTT.

Many counts were recorded for this clonotype. The V and J genes are TRBV5-1 and TRBJ1-1, with D tentatively TRBD1 (5 bases). This CDR3 comprises 15 residues. Germline V lookup: CDR1 SGHRS, CDR2 YFSETQ. V gave up 1 base and J gave up 3 bases, with 13 bases separating them. The CDR3 spells CASSLSPGGDTEAFF. The DNA of the CDR3 is TGCGCCAGCAGCTTGAGTCCGGGGGGAGACACTGAAGCTTTCTTT. Using reference TRBV5-1 and TRBJ1-1 for the parts outside the CDR3, the full variable domain is KAGVTQTPRYLIKTRGQQVTLSCSPISGHRSVSWYQQTPGQGLQFLFEYFSETQRNKGNFPGRFSGRQFSNSRSEMNVSTLELGDSALYLCASSLSPGGDTEAFFGQGTRLTVV.

This clonotype has a count of ten or more. The chain links TRBV20-1 to TRBJ2-7; a weak D match, TRBD2 (6 bases). CDR1 and CDR2 (germline): DFQATT, SNEGSKA (reference sequence). The CDR3 runs 16 residues. Trimming pared 0 bases from V and 1 base from J, leaving 16 bases between. CDR3 amino acids: CSARDQNWDSSYEQYF. As DNA, the CDR3 is TGCAGTGCTAGAGATCAAAACTGGGACTCTTCCTACGAGCAGTACTTC.

This clonotype was picked up many times. The V and J genes are TRBV5-1 and TRBJ2-2; no reliable D call. Trimming cost V 0 bases and J 0 bases, with 9 bases left between them. Germline CDR1 and CDR2: SGHRS and YFSETQ. The CDR3 is made up of 16 amino acids. The chain's CDR3 is CASSLESLANTGELFF. The CDR3 region has the DNA TGCGCCAGCAGCTTGGAGTCGCTGGCGAACACCGGGGAGCTGTTTTTT.

This clonotype has only one observation. The chain combines TRBV10-3 with TRBJ2-5; D remains ambiguous. Per germline, CDR1 ENHRY and CDR2 SYGVKD. There are 12 residues in the CDR3. V lost 3 bases and J lost 4, with 6 bases in between. DNA of the CDR3: TGTGCCATCAGTGAACTCGCAGAGACCCAGTACTTC. Amino acid sequence: CAISELAETQYF.

This clonotype was counted many times. The V and J genes are TRBV11-1 and TRBJ2-2, with a weak D call TRBD2 (5 bases). CDR3 length equals 16 residues. In germline, CDR1 is SGHAT, CDR2 FQDESV (reference sequence). The V gene lost 1 base and the J gene lost 6 bases, with 15 bases spanning the gap. The CDR3 reads CASSLDVREGPGELFF. The CDR3 DNA is TGTGCCAGCAGCTTAGATGTCCGGGAAGGCCCCGGGGAGCTGTTTTTT.

Of note for this clonotype: Given a much more abundant clone one base away, this may be a read error. The chain has TRBV27 and TRBJ1-4; the D gene is possibly TRBD1 (5 bases). Germline lookup yields CDR1 MNHEY and CDR2 SMNVEV (reference sequence). The CDR3 contains 17 residues. The V end lost 4 bases, the J end lost 4 bases, and 19 bases lay between the germline ends. CDR3 sequence reads: CASSSYAPGTVNEKLFF. CDR3 bases: TGTGCCAGCAGTTCTTATGCGCCCGGGACCGTTAATGAAAAACTGTTTTTT.

The chain employs TRBV18 and TRBJ1-6; 8 bases line up with TRBD1. The ends lost 3 bases at V and 5 bases at J; junction bases unmatched: 6. The CDR3 is 16 residues long. Germline V lookup: CDR1 KGHSH, CDR2 LQKENI. The CDR3 sequence is CASSPRQGSDNSPLHF. The CDR3 DNA sequence: TGTGCCAGCTCACCCAGACAGGGGAGCGATAATTCACCCCTCCACTTT. Full variable domain (remainder filled in from reference TRBV18 and TRBJ1-6): NAGVMQNPRHLVRRRGQEARLRCSPMKGHSHVYWYRQLPEEGLKFMVYLQKENIIDESGMPKERFSAEFPKEGPSILRIQQVVRGDSAAYFCASSPRQGSDNSPLHFGNGTRLTVT.

This chain joins TRBV20-1 and TRBJ2-1, with a tentative D call TRBD1 (6 bases). Trimming cost V 4 bases and J 2 bases, with 15 bases left between them. The CDR3 is 15 amino acids. Germline V gene sequence: CDR1 DFQATT, CDR2 SNEGSKA (reference sequence). The CDR3 DNA is TGCAGTGCTACAGAAAGGGCAGGGGCCTACAATGAGCAGTTCTTC. Translating it yields CSATERAGAYNEQFF.